This TCR beta chain was sequenced during a study of high-grade serous ovarian cancer treatment subgroups. This clone was seen only once. The tumor samples were collected prior to definitive surgery or chemotherapy. Here immunoSEQ multiplex PCR was the method, and the copy in TCRdb shows in-frame clones only, minus some. The table records about 8,500 clones, 60% to 85% of them present only once. The CDR3 has 17 residues. V gave up 3 bases and J gave up 3 bases; unmatched junction bases: 16. The germline gives CDR1 GTSNPN, CDR2 SVGIG (reference sequence). The receptor comes from a human donor with high-grade serous ovarian cancer. Sequencing input: tumor tissue. V and J are TRBV30 and TRBJ2-7; TRBD2 matches at 8 bases. The CDR3 loop reads CAWSRSIYRGGNYEQYF. Here the CDR3 DNA reads TGTGCCTGGAGCCGCTCCATCTATCGGGGGGGGAACTACGAGCAGTACTTC.